The 2 T cell receptor beta chains presented below share a single source sample, sequenced in a study of beta chain features in type 1 diabetes. Whole-study results and caveats: Shorter TCRB CDR3s, moderately but significantly so, marked every one of the four CD4+ subsets in Type 1 diabetes patients.

Their cognate antigens are unknown. As every portion of the isolated RNA was reverse transcribed, the sequencing read expressed TCRB transcripts. Clones were read by immunoSEQ multiplex PCR, and TCRdb kept only the in-frame ones, dropping some. This table has 120,000 to 150,000 clones, approximately 13% appearing once. The sequencing input was central memory CD4+ T cells from blood. These receptors came from a man aged 18 to 29 with type 1 diabetes.

This clone was observed a handful of times. CDR3 residues: CASSSPGQSTDTQYF. As DNA, the CDR3 is TGCGCCAGCAGCTCACCGGGACAGTCAACAGATACGCAGTATTTT. This chain joins TRBV5-1 and TRBJ2-3; 7 bases map to TRBD1. V gave up 3 bases and J gave up 3 bases; unmatched junction bases: 7. The CDR3 has 15 amino acids. In germline, CDR1 is SGHRS, CDR2 YFSETQ.

This clone was found a few times. This chain connects TRBV7-9 to TRBJ1-1; no firm D call. CDR1 and CDR2 from the germline V gene are SEHNR and FQNEAQ (reference sequence). This CDR3 region has 13 residues. V lost 8 bases, J lost 1 base, and 11 bases lay in between. CDR3: CASGEGKNTEAFF. CDR3 DNA: TGTGCCAGCGGGGAGGGTAAGAACACTGAAGCTTTCTTT.